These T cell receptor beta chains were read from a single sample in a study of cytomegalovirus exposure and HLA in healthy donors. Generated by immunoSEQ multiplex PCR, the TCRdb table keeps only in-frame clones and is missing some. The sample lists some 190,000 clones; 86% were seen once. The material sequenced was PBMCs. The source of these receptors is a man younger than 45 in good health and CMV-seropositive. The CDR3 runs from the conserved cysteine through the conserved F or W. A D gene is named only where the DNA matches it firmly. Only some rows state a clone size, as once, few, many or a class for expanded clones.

CDR3 DNA: TGCGCCAGCAGCCAGTTCACAGGGGTCGGCACTGAAGCTTTCTTT
CDR3 protein: CASSQFTGVGTEAFF
D gene: TRBD1
J gene: TRBJ1-1
clone size: .
V gene: TRBV4-1

CDR3 DNA: TGTGCCAGCAGTGACCCCCGGCAGAACTATGGCTACACCTTC
CDR3 protein: CASSDPRQNYGYTF
D gene: .
J gene: TRBJ1-2
clone size: .
V gene: TRBV6-1

CDR3 DNA: TGTGCCAGCCTCCTTGGCTTAAGCTACGAGCAGTACTTC
CDR3 protein: CASLLGLSYEQYF
D gene: .
J gene: TRBJ2-7
clone size: .
V gene: TRBV6-4

CDR3 DNA: TGTGCCAGCACCACGGGATTAGAGGGTTACGAGCAGTACTTC
CDR3 protein: CASTTGLEGYEQYF
D gene: .
J gene: TRBJ2-7
clone size: .
V gene: TRBV6-6

CDR3 DNA: TGTGCTAGCAGCCCGGACAGGGGAGAAGAGACCCAGTACTTC
CDR3 protein: CASSPDRGEETQYF
D gene: TRBD1
J gene: TRBJ2-5
clone size: .
V gene: TRBV7-7

CDR3 DNA: TGTGCCCGCTACTGCGGTCTGGGGTCGACCGGGGAGCTGTTTTTT
CDR3 protein: CARYCGLGSTGELFF
D gene: .
J gene: TRBJ2-2
clone size: .
V gene: TRBV6-5

CDR3 DNA: TGTGCCAGTAGTATGACAGGGAGGAGATCACCCCTCCACTTT
CDR3 protein: CASSMTGRRSPLHF
D gene: TRBD1
J gene: TRBJ1-6
clone size: .
V gene: TRBV19

CDR3 DNA: TGCGCCAGCAGCTTACCCGGACTAGTTTGGTTCTTC
CDR3 protein: CASSLPGLVWFF
D gene: TRBD2
J gene: TRBJ2-1
clone size: .
V gene: TRBV5-1

CDR3 DNA: TGTGCCAGCAGTCCCGGGACAGTCTACGAGCAGTACTTC
CDR3 protein: CASSPGTVYEQYF
D gene: TRBD1
J gene: TRBJ2-7
clone size: .
V gene: TRBV2

CDR3 DNA: TGTGCCAGCAGCTTTCCCGACTCTGGGGCCAACGTCCTGACTTTC
CDR3 protein: CASSFPDSGANVLTF
D gene: .
J gene: TRBJ2-6
clone size: .
V gene: TRBV7-9

CDR3 DNA: TGTGCCAGCAGTTTGATATCTTCTTGGGGGACTAGCGGTTACACAGATACGCAGTATTTT
CDR3 protein: CASSLISSWGTSGYTDTQYF
D gene: TRBD2
J gene: TRBJ2-3
clone size: .
V gene: TRBV27

CDR3 DNA: TGTGCCAGCAGCCAAGGGCAGGGGGCCTACGAGCAGTACTTC
CDR3 protein: CASSQGQGAYEQYF
D gene: TRBD1
J gene: TRBJ2-7
clone size: .
V gene: TRBV4-2

CDR3 DNA: TGTGCCAGCAGTTACGAGGCCAAGACCTATGGCTACACCTTC
CDR3 protein: CASSYEAKTYGYTF
D gene: .
J gene: TRBJ1-2
clone size: .
V gene: TRBV6-6

CDR3 DNA: TGTGCCAGCTCACCACCGGAAAGGTACAATGAGCAGTTCTTC
CDR3 protein: CASSPPERYNEQFF
D gene: .
J gene: TRBJ2-1
clone size: .
V gene: TRBV18

CDR3 DNA: TGTGCCAGCAAGCGGTTCGGCACAGATACGCAGTATTTT
CDR3 protein: CASKRFGTDTQYF
D gene: .
J gene: TRBJ2-3
clone size: .
V gene: TRBV28

CDR3 DNA: TGTGCCAGCTCTTGGGCGGGACCCAACACCGGGGAGCTGTTTTTT
CDR3 protein: CASSWAGPNTGELFF
D gene: .
J gene: TRBJ2-2
clone size: once
V gene: TRBV6-5

CDR3 DNA: TGCGCCAGCAGCCGGACACCGAACACTGAAGCTTTCTTT
CDR3 protein: CASSRTPNTEAFF
D gene: .
J gene: TRBJ1-1
clone size: once
V gene: TRBV4-3

CDR3 DNA: TGTGCCAGCAGCTTCCCTAGGGGGAACAGCGCAGGTTACACAGATACGCAGTATTTT
CDR3 protein: CASSFPRGNSAGYTDTQYF
D gene: .
J gene: TRBJ2-3
clone size: .
V gene: TRBV7-9

CDR3 DNA: TGTGCCAGCAGCCAGCGCGACCGGCCCTACGAGCAGTACTTC
CDR3 protein: CASSQRDRPYEQYF
D gene: .
J gene: TRBJ2-7
clone size: .
V gene: TRBV7-9

CDR3 DNA: TGTGCCAGCAGCCGAGGACAAGGGTACGAGCAGTACTTC
CDR3 protein: CASSRGQGYEQYF
D gene: .
J gene: TRBJ2-7
clone size: .
V gene: TRBV9

CDR3 DNA: TGTGCCAGCAGCTCCGGACTAGCGGGGGTCTACGAGCAGTACTTC
CDR3 protein: CASSSGLAGVYEQYF
D gene: TRBD2
J gene: TRBJ2-7
clone size: .
V gene: TRBV7-8

CDR3 DNA: TGCAGTAATCGCCGGGGCGCTGAAGCTTTCTTT
CDR3 protein: CSNRRGAEAFF
D gene: .
J gene: TRBJ1-1
clone size: .
V gene: TRBV20-1

CDR3 DNA: TGTGCCAGCAGTGATTCGACAGTTAATCAGCCCCAGCATTTT
CDR3 protein: CASSDSTVNQPQHF
D gene: .
J gene: TRBJ1-5
clone size: .
V gene: TRBV6-1

CDR3 DNA: TGTGCCAGCAGCCCTCCCCTAGCGGGAGGCTACAATGAGCAGTTCTTC
CDR3 protein: CASSPPLAGGYNEQFF
D gene: TRBD2
J gene: TRBJ2-1
clone size: .
V gene: TRBV7-9

CDR3 DNA: TGCGCCAGCAGCTTGAGCGGAGGCCACAATGAGCAGTTCTTC
CDR3 protein: CASSLSGGHNEQFF
D gene: .
J gene: TRBJ2-1
clone size: .
V gene: TRBV5-1

CDR3 DNA: TGTGCCAGCAGCCTCGGGACGTATTATGGCTACACCTTC
CDR3 protein: CASSLGTYYGYTF
D gene: .
J gene: TRBJ1-2
clone size: .
V gene: TRBV11-3

CDR3 DNA: TGCGCCAGCAGCCCTTTGATGGCTGTATACAATGAGCAGTTCTTC
CDR3 protein: CASSPLMAVYNEQFF
D gene: .
J gene: TRBJ2-1
clone size: .
V gene: TRBV5-1